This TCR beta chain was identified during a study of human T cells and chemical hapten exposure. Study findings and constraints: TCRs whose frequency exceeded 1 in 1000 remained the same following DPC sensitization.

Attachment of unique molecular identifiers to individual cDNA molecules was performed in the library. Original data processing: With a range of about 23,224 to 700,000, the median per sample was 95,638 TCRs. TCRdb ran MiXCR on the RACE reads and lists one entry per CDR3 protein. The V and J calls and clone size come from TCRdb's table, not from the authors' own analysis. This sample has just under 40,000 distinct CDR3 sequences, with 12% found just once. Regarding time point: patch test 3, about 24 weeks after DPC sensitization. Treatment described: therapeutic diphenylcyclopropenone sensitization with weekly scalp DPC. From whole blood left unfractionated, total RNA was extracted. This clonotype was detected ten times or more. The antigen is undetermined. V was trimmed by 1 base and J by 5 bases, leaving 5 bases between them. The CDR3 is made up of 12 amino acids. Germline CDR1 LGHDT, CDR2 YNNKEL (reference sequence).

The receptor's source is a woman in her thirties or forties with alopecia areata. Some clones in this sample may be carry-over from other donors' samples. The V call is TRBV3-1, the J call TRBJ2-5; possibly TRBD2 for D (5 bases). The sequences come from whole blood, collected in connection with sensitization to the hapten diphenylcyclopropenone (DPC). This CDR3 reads CASSQGGETQYF. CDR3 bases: TGTGCCAGCAGCCAAGGAGGGGAGACCCAGTACTTC.